The 28 T cell receptor beta chains listed next were all sequenced from one sample in a study of blood T cell repertoires in COVID-19. The repertoire was sequenced with immunoSEQ multiplex PCR; TCRdb's copy has only in-frame clones and lacks some. The sample includes approximately 210,000 clones, roughly 78% of them seen just once. The sample comprised peripheral blood. Every receptor here comes from a woman between 35 and 50 years old with acute or convalescent COVID-19.

The chain has TRBV3-1 (or the pseudogene TRBV3-2) and TRBJ1-5, with a possible D match to TRBD1 (5 bases). This CDR3 has 15 amino acids. The germline V gene has CDR1 LGHDT and CDR2 YNNKEL (reference sequence). Trimming cost V 10 bases and J 3 bases, with 19 bases left between them. CDR3 sequence reads: CAIPLIGHPNQPQHF. The CDR3 DNA reads TGTGCCATCCCACTGATCGGACACCCCAATCAGCCCCAGCATTTT.

V usage is TRBV15 and J usage is TRBJ2-7; 9 bases fit TRBD1. The CDR3 runs 14 residues. Germline V gene sequence: CDR1 LNHNV, CDR2 YYDKDF (reference sequence). V lost 5 bases to trimming and J lost 4 bases; unmatched junction nucleotides: 6. The DNA of the CDR3 is TGTGCCACCAGCCTGGACAGGGGTGTATACGAGCAGTACTTC. This translates into CATSLDRGVYEQYF.

A remark on this clone: Other DNA sequences in the same sample also yield this CDR3. This rearrangement joins TRBV4-2 to TRBJ1-1, with D unclear. V was clipped by 1 base and J by 1 base, with 7 bases between them. The CDR3 has 14 amino acids. From germline, CDR1 is LGHNA and CDR2 YNFKEQ. CDR3: CASSQVRGNTEAFF. CDR3 DNA: TGTGCCAGCAGCCAAGTGCGGGGGAACACTGAAGCTTTCTTT.

In nucleotides, the CDR3 is TGCGCCAGCAAGGAGTGGGCGGGGGGGCGCACAGATACGCAGTATTTT. Translating gives CASKEWAGGRTDTQYF. The chain links TRBV10-2 to TRBJ2-3; 9 bases line up with TRBD2. Germline-derived CDR1 and CDR2 are WSHSY and SAAADI. V trimming: 7 bases; J trimming: 1 base; junction bases outside the gene matches: 9. CDR3 length: 16 amino acids.

The CDR3 DNA reads TGTGCCAGCAGTGTCCCTATCCATGGTAGCGGGGCACCGAGCACAGATACGCAGTATTTT. Translation: CASSVPIHGSGAPSTDTQYF. V and J are TRBV2 and TRBJ2-3; 8 positions agree with TRBD2. This CDR3 is built from 20 residues. Germline trimming cut 4 bases from V and 0 bases from J; bases unmatched to any gene: 18. Germline assignment: CDR1 SNHLY and CDR2 FYNNEI.

In this sample, this clone turned up a few times. The chain recombines TRBV11-2 with TRBJ1-1, with D perhaps TRBD1 (6 bases). Looked up from germline, CDR1 is SGHAT and CDR2 is FQNNGV. V lost 6 bases, J lost 1 base, and 18 bases lay in between. There are 16 residues in the CDR3. CDR3 amino acids: CASSLSSGTRNTEAFF. CDR3 DNA sequence: TGTGCCAGCAGTCTATCTTCCGGGACACGGAACACTGAAGCTTTCTTT.

The table lists this clone with a count of one. The rearrangement joins TRBV5-6 to TRBJ1-2, with D perhaps TRBD1 (6 bases). CDR3 length equals 15 residues. Germline assignment: CDR1 SGHDT and CDR2 YYEEEE. Trimming cost V 4 bases and J 4 bases, with 17 bases left between them. The CDR3 is CASSQIQTGTYGYTF. The CDR3 bases are TGTGCCAGCAGCCAGATTCAAACAGGGACCTATGGCTACACCTTC.

This rearrangement joins TRBV11-2 to TRBJ2-7, with TRBD2 as a possible D gene (5 bases). This CDR3 spans 15 amino acids. V lost 0 bases and J lost 2, with 11 bases in between. From germline, CDR1 is SGHAT and CDR2 FQNNGV. The CDR3 region has the DNA TGTGCCAGCAGCTTAGATCGGGGAGCTACCTACGAGCAGTACTTC. Protein sequence: CASSLDRGATYEQYF. The whole variable domain, remainder taken from reference TRBV11-2 and TRBJ2-7, is EAGVAQSPRYKIIEKRQSVAFWCNPISGHATLYWYQQILGQGPKLLIQFQNNGVVDDSQLPKDRFSAERLKGVDSTLKIQPAKLEDSAVYLCASSLDRGATYEQYFGPGTRLTVT.

V and J are TRBV13 and TRBJ2-7; 14 nucleotides match TRBD2. The CDR3 covers 18 residues. Unmatched junction bases numbered 9, after V lost 5 bases and J lost 0 bases. Germline CDR1 reads PRHDT; CDR2 reads FYEKMQ (reference sequence). The CDR3 DNA reads TGTGCCAGCAGCCTTGGACTAGCGGGAGGCCTAAGCTCCTACGAGCAGTACTTC. It translates to CASSLGLAGGLSSYEQYF.

This clone occurred a few times. The chain employs TRBV11-2 and TRBJ2-7; TRBD2 aligns across 14 bases. CDR3 length equals 18 residues. CDR1 SGHAT and CDR2 FQNNGV come from the germline V gene. The trim removed 1 base at V and 5 bases at J, leaving 10 bases unmatched. The CDR3 protein is CASSLGVRLAGGVNEQYF. The CDR3 bases are TGTGCCAGCAGCTTAGGAGTGCGACTAGCGGGGGGGGTAAACGAGCAGTACTTC.

The J gene is TRBJ2-3, the V gene TRBV20-1; the D gene is possibly TRBD2 (6 bases). The CDR3 covers 14 residues. Germline-derived CDR1 and CDR2 are DFQATT and SNEGSKA (reference sequence). V lost 3 bases, J lost 2 bases, and 12 bases lay in between. DNA of the CDR3: TGCAGTGCTAGTGATAGCGGTTACACAGATACGCAGTATTTT. Translating it yields CSASDSGYTDTQYF.

V gene TRBV5-1 combines with J gene TRBJ2-7; a weak D match, TRBD1 (5 bases). Germline V gives CDR1 SGHRS, CDR2 YFSETQ. Trimming removed 0 bases from V and 3 bases from J, with 16 bases in between. The CDR3 is 16 residues long. The CDR3 nucleotides read TGCGCCAGCAGCTTGGGACAGACGTTTTGGGGCTACGAGCAGTACTTC. As protein: CASSLGQTFWGYEQYF.

The chain couples TRBV19 to TRBJ1-1; no definite D call. The CDR3 length is 15 residues. Trimming pared 8 bases from V and 0 bases from J, leaving 16 bases between. Per the germline V gene, CDR1 is LNHDA and CDR2 is SQIVND (reference sequence). The CDR3 protein is CASGESRALNTEAFF. DNA for the CDR3: TGTGCCAGTGGGGAGAGTCGGGCCCTGAACACTGAAGCTTTCTTT.

The rearrangement joins TRBV27 to TRBJ2-7, with 11 bases matching TRBD1. This CDR3 spans 18 amino acids. The J segment lost 6 bases and the V segment lost 7 bases, leaving 20 bases of the junction unmatched. Germline V CDR1 and CDR2: MNHEY, SMNVEV (reference sequence). In DNA form, the CDR3 reads TGTGCCAGCACTACCCTGCGGACAGGGGGCGAATTTTCGCGCGAGCAGTACTTC. Amino acid sequence: CASTTLRTGGEFSREQYF.

CDR3 in DNA: TGTGCCAGCAGTTTAGCGGGGGGGTACATTCAGTACTTC. Translated, it gives CASSLAGGYIQYF. The J gene is TRBJ2-4, the V gene TRBV12-3 or TRBV12-4, with TRBD2 matching over 7 bases. After removal of 0 bases from V and 8 bases from J, the junction contained 1 base not matched to a gene. The CDR3 length is 13 residues.

The J gene is TRBJ1-2, the V gene TRBV7-8; D is unresolved. Per germline, CDR1 SGHVS and CDR2 FQNEAQ. V shed 0 bases and J shed 3 bases, with 8 bases lying between them. The CDR3 totals 14 residues. CDR3 residues: CASSLAPGDYGYTF. CDR3 coding DNA: TGTGCCAGCAGCTTAGCCCCAGGTGACTATGGCTACACCTTC.

CDR3 DNA: TGTGCCAGCAGCTTATCCCAGGGGGGTCTCACTGAAGCTTTCTTT. As protein: CASSLSQGGLTEAFF. The chain has TRBV7-2 and TRBJ1-1; the match to TRBD1 covers 7 bases. The J segment lost 4 bases and the V segment lost 2 bases, leaving 7 bases of the junction unmatched. CDR1 and CDR2 from the germline V gene are SGHTA and FQGNSA. The CDR3 runs to 15 residues.

DNA for the CDR3: TGTGCCAGCAGCCTAGCAAGGGGAGGCTATGGCTACACCTTC. Encoded protein: CASSLARGGYGYTF. The chain uses TRBV5-5 and TRBJ1-2; TRBD1 might be the D (5 bases). The length of the CDR3 is 14 residues. V was trimmed by 4 bases and J by 4 bases, leaving 14 bases between them. The germline V gene encodes CDR1 SGHKS and CDR2 YYEKEE (reference sequence). Full variable domain (outside the CDR3, taken from reference TRBV5-5 and TRBJ1-2): DAGVTQSPTHLIKTRGQQVTLRCSPISGHKSVSWYQQVLGQGPQFIFQYYEKEERGRGNFPDRFSARQFPNYSSELNVNALLLGDSALYLCASSLARGGYGYTFGSGTRLTVV.

This chain connects TRBV25-1 to TRBJ1-3; tentative D call: TRBD1 (6 bases). V was clipped by 3 bases and J by 6 bases, with 12 bases between them. CDR3 length: 14 amino acids. Germline V lookup: CDR1 MGHDK, CDR2 SYGVNS. The CDR3, as DNA: TGTGCCAGCAGTGACGGGACATGGGAAAACACCATATATTTT. Protein product: CASSDGTWENTIYF.

This chain links TRBV9 with TRBJ2-1; 14 nucleotides agree with TRBD2. Germline V CDR1 and CDR2: SGDLS, YYNGEE. Trimming took 7 bases from V and 6 from J; bases not matched to a gene: 6. The CDR3 has 15 amino acids. In DNA, the CDR3 is TGTGCCAGCCACGCCGGGACTAGCGGGAGCAATGAGCAGTTCTTC. Amino acid sequence: CASHAGTSGSNEQFF. Complete variable domain (other parts from reference TRBV9 and TRBJ2-1): DSGVTQTPKHLITATGQRVTLRCSPRSGDLSVYWYQQSLDQGLQFLIQYYNGEERAKGNILERFSAQQFPDLHSELNLSSLELGDSALYFCASHAGTSGSNEQFFGPGTRLTVL.

The chain is built from TRBV2 and TRBJ2-3, with 7 bases aligning to TRBD1. The CDR3 sequence is 16 residues long. The ends lost 4 bases at V and 0 bases at J; junction bases unmatched: 7. Germline assignment: CDR1 SNHLY and CDR2 FYNNEI. The CDR3 DNA sequence: TGTGCCAGCAGTGGGGTCACAGGGGTTAGCACAGATACGCAGTATTTT. Its protein product is CASSGVTGVSTDTQYF.

This clone has only one observation. The rearrangement joins TRBV7-9 to TRBJ2-1; weak D call: TRBD2 (5 bases). The length of the CDR3 is 13 residues. V lost 4 bases, J lost 6 bases, and 10 bases lay in between. Germline V lookup: CDR1 SEHNR, CDR2 FQNEAQ (reference sequence). The CDR3 DNA is TGTGCCAGCAGCTCCCGGGAACCCAATGAGCAGTTCTTC. Its translation: CASSSREPNEQFF.

This clone is a singleton in its sample. J is TRBJ2-2 and V is TRBV11-3; tentative D call: TRBD2 (5 bases). V was clipped by 3 bases and J by 6 bases, with 8 bases between them. Germline CDR1 SGHNT, CDR2 YENEEA. CDR3 length: 13 residues. The CDR3 loop reads CASSLSGAGELFF. The DNA of the CDR3 is TGTGCCAGCAGCTTGTCCGGGGCCGGGGAGCTGTTTTTT.

The rearrangement joins TRBV24-1 to TRBJ2-5, with no clear D. V was shortened by 5 bases and J by 0 bases, with 6 bases between the two germline ends. This CDR3 is built from 13 residues. Germline V gene data show CDR1 as KGHDR and CDR2 as SFDVKD. CDR3 bases: TGTGCCACCAGTGTGGCATACCAAGAGACCCAGTACTTC. This translates into CATSVAYQETQYF.

This chain links TRBV7-2 with TRBJ2-7; TRBD2 agrees at 7 bases. The CDR3 consists of 14 residues. The germline gives CDR1 SGHTA, CDR2 FQGNSA. After removal of 1 base from V and 3 bases from J, the junction contained 3 bases not matched to a gene. CDR3 nucleotide sequence: TGTGCCAGCAGCTTAGTGCTAGCGGTCTACGAGCAGTACTTC. This gives the protein CASSLVLAVYEQYF.

The V gene is TRBV5-1, the J gene TRBJ2-5; no clear D. Germline CDR1 and CDR2: SGHRS and YFSETQ. The V gene lost 1 base and the J gene lost 5 bases, with 15 bases spanning the gap. This CDR3 comprises 15 residues. The CDR3 DNA reads TGCGCCAGCAGCTTGTTTGGTGAAGCTAGGGAGACCCAGTACTTC. Its protein product is CASSLFGEARETQYF.

The chain uses TRBV30 and TRBJ2-1; D unresolved. V lost 0 bases and J 6 bases, leaving 15 bases between the germline ends. In germline, CDR1 is GTSNPN, CDR2 SVGIG (reference sequence). This CDR3 comprises 15 residues. The CDR3 loop reads CAWSVDGSLGNEQFF. Here the CDR3 DNA reads TGTGCCTGGAGTGTCGACGGGTCTCTAGGCAATGAGCAGTTCTTC.

This sequence joins TRBV27 and TRBJ2-7, with TRBD1 identical over 9 bases. Germline CDR1 is MNHEY and CDR2 is SMNVEV (reference sequence). This CDR3 contains 14 residues. V lost 6 bases to trimming and J lost 6 bases; unmatched junction nucleotides: 9. CDR3 sequence: CASRVRTGASEQYF. CDR3 DNA sequence: TGTGCCAGCAGGGTTAGGACAGGGGCGTCCGAGCAGTACTTC.